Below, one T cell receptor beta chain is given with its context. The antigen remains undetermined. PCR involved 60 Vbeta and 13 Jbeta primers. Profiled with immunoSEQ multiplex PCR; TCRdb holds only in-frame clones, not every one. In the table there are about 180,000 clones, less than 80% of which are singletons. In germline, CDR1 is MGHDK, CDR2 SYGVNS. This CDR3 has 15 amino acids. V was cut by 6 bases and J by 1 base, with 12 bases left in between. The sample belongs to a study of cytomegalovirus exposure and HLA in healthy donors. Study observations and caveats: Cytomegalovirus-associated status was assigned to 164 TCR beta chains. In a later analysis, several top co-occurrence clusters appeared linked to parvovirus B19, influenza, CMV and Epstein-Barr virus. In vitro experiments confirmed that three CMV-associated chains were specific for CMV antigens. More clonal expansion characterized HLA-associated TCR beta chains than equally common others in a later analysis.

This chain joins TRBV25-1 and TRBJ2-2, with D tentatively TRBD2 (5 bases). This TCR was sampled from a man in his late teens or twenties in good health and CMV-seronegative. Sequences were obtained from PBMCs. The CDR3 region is CASSPKRRNTGELFF. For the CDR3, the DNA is TGTGCCAGCAGCCCAAAGCGGAGGAACACCGGGGAGCTGTTTTTT.